The clone carrying this TCR beta chain was counted ten times or more. Antigen specificity is unknown. TCRdb redid the calling of the reads with MiXCR, one entry per CDR3 protein. The sample lists approximately 180,000 distinct CDR3 sequences; roughly 9.8% were seen once. This sample was included in a study of T cell repertoires in cytomegalovirus infection. Trimming took 10 bases from V and 3 from J; bases not matched to a gene: 6. This CDR3 has 13 residues. Germline lookup yields CDR1 WSHSY and CDR2 SAAADI. Study-wide results and limits: In two of eight donors, the top clonotype was HLA-C-restricted CMV-specific. Carriers of CMV and the relevant HLA type were discriminated by public TCR beta frequency.

Sequenced material: PBMCs. This rearrangement joins TRBV10-2 to TRBJ2-1; 7 bases match TRBD2. This TCR derives from a human donor in good health (CMV status not recorded). Some clones in this sample may be carry-over from other donors' samples. The CDR3 sequence: CATRREDYNEQFF. CDR3 nucleotides: TGCGCCACCCGTCGGGAGGACTACAATGAGCAGTTCTTC.